What follows describes a single TCR beta chain. CDR3 length: 15 residues. Trimming pared 5 bases from V and 4 bases from J, leaving 17 bases between. Germline CDR1 MNHEY, CDR2 SVGAGI. The repertoire was sequenced with immunoSEQ multiplex PCR; TCRdb's copy has only in-frame clones and lacks some. The sample shows 80,000 to 90,000 clones, around 85% of them seen only once. This record belongs to a study of blood T cell repertoires in COVID-19. At the level of the study: Nucleic acid was either cDNA or gDNA, and it came from T cells, B-cell-depleted T cells, or PBMCs.

The receptor comes from an elderly woman with COVID-19, enrolled during active disease. Sample: peripheral blood. The chain has TRBV6-5 and TRBJ1-2; no clear D. The CDR3 loop is CASSPPGLHSYGYTF. The DNA of the CDR3 is TGTGCCAGCAGTCCTCCCGGACTCCACTCCTATGGCTACACCTTC.